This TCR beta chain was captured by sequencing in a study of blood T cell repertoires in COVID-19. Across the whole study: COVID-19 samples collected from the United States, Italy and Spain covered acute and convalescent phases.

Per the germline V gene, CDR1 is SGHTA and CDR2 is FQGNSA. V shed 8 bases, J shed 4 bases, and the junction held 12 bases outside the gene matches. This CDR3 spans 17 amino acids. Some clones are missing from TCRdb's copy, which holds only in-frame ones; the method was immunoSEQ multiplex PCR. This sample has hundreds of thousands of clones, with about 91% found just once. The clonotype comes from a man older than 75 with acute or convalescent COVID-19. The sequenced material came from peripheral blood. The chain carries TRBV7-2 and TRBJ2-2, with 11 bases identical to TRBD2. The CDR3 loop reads CASFPFSGGAGTGELFF. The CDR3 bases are TGTGCCAGCTTCCCATTTAGCGGGGGGGCTGGCACCGGGGAGCTGTTTTTT.